Sequencing of this TCR beta chain was carried out in a study of beta chain features in type 1 diabetes. This CDR3 comprises 14 residues. Trimming at V came to 3 bases and at J to 4 bases, leaving 4 bases not matched to a gene. Germline-derived CDR1 and CDR2 are ENHRY and SYGVKD. Expressed TCRB transcripts got sequenced, as all isolated RNA was reverse transcribed. TCRdb keeps only in-frame clones here, not all; method: immunoSEQ multiplex PCR. The sample includes approximately 400,000 clones, roughly 16% of them seen just once. This clone was seen more than once but under ten times. Its antigen is unidentified. Broader study findings: Significant though moderate, a shortening of TCRB CDR3s appeared in all four CD4+ subsets of Type 1 diabetes patients.

Central memory, naive, regulatory and stem cell-like memory CD4+ cells were sorted by CD45RO/CCR7/CD25/CD127/CD95/CD27. The sequence derives from a woman younger than 30 in good health. V and J are TRBV10-3 and TRBJ2-3; 7 bases are a match to TRBD1. The sample consisted of naive CD4+ T cells from blood. The CDR3 DNA sequence: TGTGCCATCAGTGACTCGACAGGGCCAGATACGCAGTATTTT. This gives the protein CAISDSTGPDTQYF.